The 6 T cell receptor beta chains below come from one sample, sequenced in a study of T cell responses to AZD1222 COVID-19 vaccine. Some clones are missing from TCRdb's copy, which holds only in-frame ones; the method was immunoSEQ multiplex PCR. The sample carries approximately 89,000 clones, about nine tenths recorded once. The sequenced sample was peripheral blood, obtained 28 days after the second AZD1222 dose. These receptors were obtained from an adult who received the AZD1222 COVID-19 vaccine.

In its sample, this clone was seen a few times. V gene TRBV7-2 combines with J gene TRBJ2-7; D might be TRBD2 (5 bases). Germline CDR1 and CDR2: SGHTA and FQGNSA. The germline V and J ends were trimmed by 1 base and 4 bases, with 14 bases remaining between them. The length of the CDR3 is 15 residues. This CDR3 reads CASSLVTGKSYEQYF. The CDR3 DNA reads TGTGCCAGCAGCTTAGTAACGGGGAAGTCTTACGAGCAGTACTTC.

As regards this clone: Distinct nucleotide sequences in the sample also encode this CDR3. The J gene is TRBJ1-5, the V gene TRBV7-2, with a weak D call TRBD1 (6 bases). Germline CDR1 is SGHTA and CDR2 is FQGNSA. This CDR3 contains 14 residues. V lost 1 base and J 5 bases, leaving 9 bases between the germline ends. CDR3 DNA sequence: TGTGCCAGCAGCTTAGTATCAGGGGATCAGCCCCAGCATTTT. As protein: CASSLVSGDQPQHF.

The genes are TRBV5-6 and TRBJ2-5; no clear D gene. Between the trimmed V and J ends, which lost 0 bases and 2 bases, there was a span of 8 bases. CDR1 is SGHDT, CDR2 YYEEEE, per germline. The CDR3 spans 14 residues. The CDR3 reads CASSLAGAQETQYF. The CDR3 nucleotides are TGTGCCAGCAGCTTGGCGGGCGCTCAAGAGACCCAGTACTTC.

The CDR3 nucleotides are TGCGCCAGCAGTGCGGGGGCAAGCGGCTCTGGAAACACCATATATTTT. Encoded protein: CASSAGASGSGNTIYF. V gene TRBV10-2 combines with J gene TRBJ1-3; a weak D match, TRBD1 (6 bases). The CDR3 runs 16 residues. Trimming took off 4 bases at V and 0 bases at J, with 13 bases between the two ends. Germline V gene data show CDR1 as WSHSY and CDR2 as SAAADI.

The chain combines TRBV29-1 with TRBJ2-2; perhaps TRBD1 as D (6 bases). The CDR3 has 16 residues. Germline-derived CDR1 and CDR2 are SQVTM and ANQGSEA. Trimming took off 0 bases at V and 2 bases at J, with 13 bases between the two ends. This CDR3 is CSVEDLGTRNTGELFF. In nucleotides, the CDR3 is TGCAGCGTTGAAGATTTGGGGACACGAAACACCGGGGAGCTGTTTTTT.

The CDR3 loop reads CASSLMGQGLEQYF. The DNA for the CDR3 is TGTGCCAGCAGCTTGATGGGCCAGGGTTTGGAGCAGTACTTC. This chain connects TRBV5-5 to TRBJ2-7, with D possibly being TRBD1 (5 bases). Trimming stripped 1 base from V and 7 bases from J, with 15 bases between. The CDR3 sequence is 14 residues long. Germline assignment: CDR1 SGHKS and CDR2 YYEKEE (reference sequence).